Listed below are T cell receptor beta chains from one sample, sequenced in a study of metastatic and nonmetastatic thyroid tumors. TCRdb re-called the PCR reads through MiXCR. In the table there are about 36,000 clones, roughly 20% of which are singletons. The sequenced sample consisted of blood. The receptors derive from a female donor with papillary thyroid cancer or a benign thyroid nodule (not recorded which). Some clones in this sample may be carry-over from other donors' samples. Both conserved end residues are part of each CDR3. A D gene is named only where the DNA matches it firmly. Some rows mark clone size as missing; the rest say once, few, many or name a class of expanded clone.

j_gene: TRBJ1-2
d_gene: -
abundance: many
v_gene: TRBV4-1
CDR3nt: TGCGCCAGCAGCCGAGCGGAAGCTCGGCGTGACCATGGCTACACCTTC
CDR3aa: CASSRAEARRDHGYTF

j_gene: TRBJ1-2
d_gene: -
abundance: -
v_gene: TRBV5-1
CDR3nt: TGCGCCAGCAGCTTGGATCCAGGATCTAACTATGGCTACACCTTC
CDR3aa: CASSLDPGSNYGYTF

j_gene: TRBJ1-1
d_gene: -
abundance: -
v_gene: TRBV5-1
CDR3nt: TGCGCCAGCAGCACAGCACAGGCCCCTAGCACTGAAGCTTTCTTT
CDR3aa: CASSTAQAPSTEAFF

j_gene: TRBJ2-3
d_gene: TRBD1
abundance: many
v_gene: TRBV28
CDR3nt: TGTGCCAGCAGGTGGACAGGGGGAGGGACAGATACGCAGTATTTT
CDR3aa: CASRWTGGGTDTQYF

j_gene: TRBJ1-2
d_gene: TRBD1
abundance: -
v_gene: TRBV5-5
CDR3nt: TGTGCCAGCAGCTTTCTCGGCAGGGGGACCTATGGCTACACCTTC
CDR3aa: CASSFLGRGTYGYTF

j_gene: TRBJ2-5
d_gene: TRBD1
abundance: many
v_gene: TRBV4-1
CDR3nt: TGCGCCAGCAGCCAAGCAGGGGGTAGGGAGACCCAGTACTTC
CDR3aa: CASSQAGGRETQYF

j_gene: TRBJ1-4
d_gene: -
abundance: many
v_gene: TRBV6-1
CDR3nt: TGTGCCAGCAGTGAAGGGTGGGGTGGCAGCGGTGAAAAACTGTTTTTT
CDR3aa: CASSEGWGGSGEKLFF

j_gene: TRBJ2-7
d_gene: TRBD1
abundance: few
v_gene: TRBV24-1
CDR3nt: TGTGCCACCAGTGATTGGGACAGCCCCTCCTACGAGCAGTACTTC
CDR3aa: CATSDWDSPSYEQYF

j_gene: TRBJ1-2
d_gene: -
abundance: few
v_gene: TRBV12-3/TRBV12-4
CDR3nt: TGTGCCAGCAGTTTTTCCGTGACAGTTTATGGCTACACCTTC
CDR3aa: CASSFSVTVYGYTF

j_gene: TRBJ1-3
d_gene: -
abundance: medium-sized
v_gene: TRBV6-2/TRBV6-3
CDR3nt: TGTGCCAGCAACCCATCCTCTGGAAACACCATATATTTT
CDR3aa: CASNPSSGNTIYF

j_gene: TRBJ1-5
d_gene: TRBD1
abundance: many
v_gene: TRBV24-1
CDR3nt: TGTGCCACCAGTGTAGGGGGCGATCAGCCCCAGCATTTT
CDR3aa: CATSVGGDQPQHF

j_gene: TRBJ1-1
d_gene: -
abundance: few
v_gene: TRBV5-4
CDR3nt: TGTGCCAGCAGCTTGAGGGCGAACACTGAAGCTTTCTTT
CDR3aa: CASSLRANTEAFF

j_gene: TRBJ2-1
d_gene: -
abundance: -
v_gene: TRBV7-2
CDR3nt: TGTGCCAGCAGCTTAGCCGCCGCGGCTTACAATGAGCAGTTCTTC
CDR3aa: CASSLAAAAYNEQFF

j_gene: TRBJ2-6
d_gene: -
abundance: -
v_gene: TRBV3-1
CDR3nt: TGTGCCAGCAGCCAAGATCCGTGCTCTGGGGCCAACGTCCTGGCTTTC
CDR3aa: CASSQDPCSGANVLAF

j_gene: TRBJ2-7
d_gene: -
abundance: -
v_gene: TRBV2
CDR3nt: TGTGCCAGCAGCCGAGGGCCGGGCGAGCAGTACTTC
CDR3aa: CASSRGPGEQYF

j_gene: TRBJ2-1
d_gene: -
abundance: many
v_gene: TRBV10-1
CDR3nt: TGCGCCAGCAGTGAGCTAGGAGTTGAGCAGTTCTTC
CDR3aa: CASSELGVEQFF

j_gene: TRBJ1-2
d_gene: -
abundance: few
v_gene: TRBV6-2/TRBV6-3
CDR3nt: TGTGCCAGCCGACTCAAGCATGGCTACACCTTC
CDR3aa: CASRLKHGYTF

j_gene: TRBJ2-4
d_gene: -
abundance: many
v_gene: TRBV27
CDR3nt: TGTGCCAGCAGGTCGTCAGGAGCCGTAGCCAAAAACATTCAGTACTTC
CDR3aa: CASRSSGAVAKNIQYF

j_gene: TRBJ2-7
d_gene: -
abundance: -
v_gene: TRBV5-1
CDR3nt: TGCGCCAGCAGGATCGGGCCGGACGGCGAGCAGTACTTC
CDR3aa: CASRIGPDGEQYF

j_gene: TRBJ2-2
d_gene: TRBD2
abundance: many
v_gene: TRBV24-1
CDR3nt: TGTGCCACCAGTGACGGGGGGATAGCGGCCGGGGAGCTGTTTTTT
CDR3aa: CATSDGGIAAGELFF

j_gene: TRBJ2-3
d_gene: TRBD2
abundance: many
v_gene: TRBV15
CDR3nt: TGTGCCACCAGCTGGGGACTAGCGGGAGGATCAACCACAGATACGCAGTATTTT
CDR3aa: CATSWGLAGGSTTDTQYF

j_gene: TRBJ2-5
d_gene: -
abundance: many
v_gene: TRBV20-1
CDR3nt: TGCAGTGCTAGGTCCCCTTGGGGACTGGCAGAGACCCAGTACTTC
CDR3aa: CSARSPWGLAETQYF

j_gene: TRBJ2-3
d_gene: -
abundance: -
v_gene: TRBV7-3
CDR3nt: TGTGCCAGCAGCTTAAATAGGGACTCGAATACGCAGTATTTT
CDR3aa: CASSLNRDSNTQYF